The 29 T cell receptor beta chains given below trace back to one sample, sequenced in a study of blood T cell repertoires in COVID-19. Clones were read by immunoSEQ multiplex PCR, and TCRdb kept only the in-frame ones, dropping some. The table lists 200,000 to 250,000 clones, approximately 89% of them singletons. The sample comprised PBMCs or T cells enriched from blood (not recorded which). Receptor source: a woman aged 25-40 years who had been exposed to COVID-19.

V gene TRBV3-1 (or the pseudogene TRBV3-2) combines with J gene TRBJ2-1; 14 bases are shared with TRBD2. The CDR3 has 20 amino acids. V gave up 3 bases and J gave up 7 bases; unmatched junction bases: 17. From germline, CDR1 is LGHDT and CDR2 YNNKEL (reference sequence). The CDR3 reads CASSQGRGTSGSGIRNEQFF. The DNA for the CDR3 is TGTGCCAGCAGCCAGGGGCGCGGGACTAGCGGGAGTGGAATCAGGAATGAGCAGTTCTTC.

The chain employs TRBV11-2 and TRBJ1-1, with D tentatively TRBD1 (5 bases). There are 17 residues in the CDR3. Between the trimmed V and J ends, which lost 6 bases and 1 base, there was a span of 21 bases. CDR1 and CDR2 (germline): SGHAT, FQNNGV. The CDR3 nucleotides are TGTGCCAGCAGTCGTTCCCTCCCGGTGACAGCGAACACTGAAGCTTTCTTT. It yields the protein CASSRSLPVTANTEAFF.

The rearrangement uses TRBV7-9 and TRBJ1-1, with TRBD1 matching over 7 bases. The germline V gene has CDR1 SEHNR and CDR2 FQNEAQ (reference sequence). With V trimmed by 5 bases and J by 10 bases, 13 bases remained unmatched. This CDR3 is 14 amino acids long. This CDR3 is CASSQVGTVVGAFF. The CDR3 coding sequence is TGTGCCAGCAGCCAAGTCGGGACAGTAGTTGGAGCTTTCTTT.

This clone was detected a few times. This chain links TRBV7-2 with TRBJ2-1; D call uncertain. CDR1 and CDR2 from the germline V gene are SGHTA and FQGNSA. This CDR3 contains 13 residues. V was trimmed by 5 bases and J by 6 bases, leaving 11 bases between them. The CDR3 loop reads CASSDLASNEQFF. The CDR3 nucleotides are TGTGCCAGCAGCGATTTAGCCTCCAATGAGCAGTTCTTC.

In its sample, this clone was seen a few times. The rearrangement uses TRBV7-2 and TRBJ1-5; TRBD1 is a possible D gene (5 bases). The CDR3 extends over 16 amino acids. V lost 2 bases and J 2 bases, leaving 13 bases between the germline ends. Germline lookup yields CDR1 SGHTA and CDR2 FQGNSA. In DNA, the CDR3 is TGTGCCAGCAGCTTAACGAGGGGAGGCGGCAATCAGCCCCAGCATTTT. As protein: CASSLTRGGGNQPQHF.

This chain links TRBV18 with TRBJ2-6; tentatively, D is TRBD2 (6 bases). The CDR3 sequence is 17 residues long. V gave up 0 bases and J gave up 2 bases, with 11 bases separating them. The V gene's germline CDR1 is KGHSH and CDR2 LQKENI. CDR3 in amino acids: CASSPPGGGAGANVLTF. CDR3 DNA: TGTGCCAGCTCACCACCGGGGGGAGGAGCTGGGGCCAACGTCCTGACTTTC.

The genes are TRBV19 and TRBJ1-1; D unresolved. V dropped 1 base and J dropped 2 bases, with 11 bases sitting between them. Germline values: CDR1 LNHDA, CDR2 SQIVND (reference sequence). This CDR3 region has 15 residues. CDR3 in amino acids: CASSIGAEINTEAFF. The DNA for the CDR3 is TGTGCCAGTAGTATAGGGGCAGAAATAAACACTGAAGCTTTCTTT.

The chain recombines TRBV11-2 with TRBJ1-3, with 9 bases matching TRBD1. V trimming: 4 bases; J trimming: 2 bases; junction bases outside the gene matches: 3. The germline V gene encodes CDR1 SGHAT and CDR2 FQNNGV. The CDR3 contains 15 residues. The DNA for the CDR3 is TGTGCCAGCAGCTCCGGGACAGGGACTGGAAACACCATATATTTT. Residues: CASSSGTGTGNTIYF.

This sequence joins TRBV12-3 or TRBV12-4 and TRBJ1-1; a weak D match, TRBD1 (5 bases). The CDR3 extends over 12 amino acids. V lost 8 bases and J lost 5, with 12 bases in between. In DNA, the CDR3 is TGTGCCAGCCTTCAGGGCGGAACTGAAGCTTTCTTT. It translates to CASLQGGTEAFF.

The chain has TRBV11-2 and TRBJ2-2; possible D gene TRBD2, 5 bases. The CDR3 totals 16 residues. V was trimmed by 4 bases and J by 0 bases, leaving 12 bases between them. Germline CDR1 reads SGHAT; CDR2 reads FQNNGV. CDR3 in amino acids: CASSYQWTANTGELFF. CDR3 bases: TGTGCCAGCAGCTATCAGTGGACTGCGAACACCGGGGAGCTGTTTTTT.

V usage is TRBV25-1 and J usage is TRBJ1-2; D is possibly TRBD1 (6 bases). The CDR3 is 14 residues long. Germline-derived CDR1 and CDR2 are MGHDK and SYGVNS. The V end lost 5 bases, the J end lost 8 bases, and 18 bases lay between the germline ends. CDR3 residues: CASSLPGQNLGYTF. As DNA, the CDR3 is TGTGCCAGCAGTCTTCCTGGACAGAATCTCGGCTACACCTTC.

The chain joins TRBV9 to TRBJ2-7; 11 bases fit TRBD1. Per germline, CDR1 SGDLS and CDR2 YYNGEE. V gave up 3 bases and J gave up 5 bases; unmatched junction bases: 13. The length of the CDR3 is 17 residues. CDR3 DNA sequence: TGTGCCAGCAGCGAGGGCGCAGGGACAGGGGGTAGGGACGAGCAGTACTTC. Translated, it gives CASSEGAGTGGRDEQYF.

V usage is TRBV19 and J usage is TRBJ2-5, with TRBD2 as a possible D gene (7 bases). The CDR3 is made up of 14 amino acids. Trimming took off 3 bases at V and 5 bases at J, with 13 bases between the two ends. CDR1 is LNHDA, CDR2 SQIVND, per germline (reference sequence). The CDR3, as DNA: TGTGCCAGTAGTATGGGGGGGCGTGGGGAGACCCAGTACTTC. Protein sequence: CASSMGGRGETQYF.

The chain recombines TRBV5-4 with TRBJ2-1; TRBD2 matches 9 bases. The CDR3 extends over 16 amino acids. The V segment lost 0 bases and the J segment 6 bases; nucleotides outside the gene matches: 7. Germline CDR1 is SGHNT and CDR2 is YYREEE (reference sequence). The CDR3 sequence: CASSLGRAGGGNEQFF. The CDR3 region has the DNA TGTGCCAGCAGCTTGGGTCGAGCGGGAGGAGGCAATGAGCAGTTCTTC.

Comment on this clone: Other DNA sequences within the sample encode an identical CDR3. The rearrangement uses TRBV18 and TRBJ2-1; D is unresolved. V gave up 3 bases and J gave up 5 bases, with 5 bases separating them. Germline CDR1 KGHSH, CDR2 LQKENI. This CDR3 is built from 12 residues. CDR3 in amino acids: CASSPRDNEQFF. CDR3 bases: TGTGCCAGCTCACCCCGGGACAATGAGCAGTTCTTC.

This sequence joins TRBV3-1 (or the pseudogene TRBV3-2) and TRBJ2-1; 7 nucleotides agree with TRBD1. This CDR3 region has 16 residues. Germline V gene lookup returns CDR1 LGHDT and CDR2 YNNKEL (reference sequence). The ends lost 3 bases at V and 5 bases at J; junction bases unmatched: 10. The CDR3 DNA is TGTGCCAGCAGCCAGAAACCAGGGGGTCGCCACAATGAGCAGTTCTTC. It codes for CASSQKPGGRHNEQFF.

V usage is TRBV30 and J usage is TRBJ2-7; possibly TRBD2 for D (6 bases). The CDR3 totals 13 residues. Germline CDR1 reads GTSNPN; CDR2 reads SVGIG (reference sequence). V lost 2 bases and J 7 bases, leaving 15 bases between the germline ends. The CDR3 DNA follows: TGTGCCTGGAGTATGGGGGGAGCGAGGGAGCAGTACTTC. Its protein product is CAWSMGGAREQYF.

The chain carries TRBV3-1 (or the pseudogene TRBV3-2) and TRBJ1-4; a possible D gene is TRBD1 (5 bases). Germline-derived CDR1 and CDR2 are LGHDT and YNNKEL (reference sequence). Between the trimmed V and J ends, which lost 0 bases and 5 bases, there was a span of 13 bases. CDR3 size: 16 residues. DNA for the CDR3: TGTGCCAGCAGCCAAGAAGTGGGGCCGGCGAATGAAAAACTGTTTTTT. Protein: CASSQEVGPANEKLFF.

The CDR3 reads CASRAGNAGNTIYF. The CDR3 nucleotides are TGTGCCAGCCGAGCGGGGAACGCTGGAAACACCATATATTTT. The genes are TRBV2 and TRBJ1-3; D call uncertain. Between the trimmed V and J ends, which lost 8 bases and 2 bases, there was a span of 13 bases. There are 14 residues in the CDR3. Germline V CDR1 and CDR2: SNHLY, FYNNEI.

V is TRBV28 and J is TRBJ2-5; 10 bases align to TRBD2. Germline values: CDR1 MDHEN, CDR2 SYDVKM. The length of the CDR3 is 19 residues. The V gene end was trimmed by 3 bases and the J gene end by 2 bases; junction bases not matched to a gene: 15. The CDR3 sequence is CASSFAALAGGNSQETQYF. In DNA form, the CDR3 reads TGTGCCAGCAGTTTCGCAGCGTTAGCGGGAGGCAACTCGCAAGAGACCCAGTACTTC. The full variable domain, rest sourced from reference TRBV28 and TRBJ2-5, is DVKVTQSSRYLVKRTGEKVFLECVQDMDHENMFWYRQDPGLGLRLIYFSYDVKMKEKGDIPEGYSVSREKKERFSLILESASTNQTSMYLCASSFAALAGGNSQETQYFGPGTRLLVL.

This chain uses TRBV18 with TRBJ1-4; 7 bases line up with TRBD1. The CDR3 extends over 14 amino acids. V shed 4 bases, J shed 2 bases, and the junction held 1 base outside the gene matches. The germline gives CDR1 KGHSH, CDR2 LQKENI. The CDR3, as DNA: TGTGCCAGCTCACAACAGGGGACTAATGAAAAACTGTTTTTT. Translation gives CASSQQGTNEKLFF.

In this sample, this clone turned up once. The V and J genes are TRBV7-9 and TRBJ2-7; possibly TRBD1 for D (6 bases). Germline lookup yields CDR1 SEHNR and CDR2 FQNEAQ (reference sequence). V shed 2 bases and J shed 0 bases, with 14 bases lying between them. CDR3 length equals 16 residues. CDR3 amino acids: CASSLSTGQGSYEQYF. CDR3 sequence (DNA): TGTGCCAGCAGCTTATCGACAGGCCAGGGCTCCTACGAGCAGTACTTC.

The chain links TRBV30 to TRBJ2-1; D possibly corresponds to TRBD1 (6 bases). The ends were cut back, 0 bases at V and 6 bases at J, with 12 bases in the middle. The germline V gene has CDR1 GTSNPN and CDR2 SVGIG (reference sequence). The CDR3 has 14 residues. The CDR3: CAWSVVRGGNEQFF. In nucleotides, the CDR3 is TGTGCCTGGAGTGTGGTTAGAGGGGGCAATGAGCAGTTCTTC.

This clone has a single count. The chain carries TRBV5-5 and TRBJ1-1, with TRBD1 identical over 9 bases. The CDR3 is 15 residues long. Germline values: CDR1 SGHKS, CDR2 YYEKEE (reference sequence). After removal of 3 bases from V and 0 bases from J, the junction contained 3 bases not matched to a gene. As DNA, the CDR3 is TGTGCCAGCAGCTCCGGGACAGGGATGAACACTGAAGCTTTCTTT. The encoded protein is CASSSGTGMNTEAFF.

Turning to this clone: Other DNA sequences in the same sample also yield this CDR3. The V call is TRBV6-5, the J call TRBJ2-1; TRBD2 aligns across 7 bases. Germline V gene lookup returns CDR1 MNHEY and CDR2 SVGAGI. After removal of 2 bases from V and 4 bases from J, the junction contained 5 bases not matched to a gene. This CDR3 has 15 amino acids. This CDR3 reads CASSYGGGSYNEQFF. The CDR3 DNA reads as TGTGCCAGCAGTTACGGGGGGGGGTCTTACAATGAGCAGTTCTTC.

The genes are TRBV5-1 and TRBJ2-5; 11 nucleotides agree with TRBD2. J was trimmed by 2 bases and V by 0 bases; bases with no gene match: 6. There are 17 residues in the CDR3. Germline loops: CDR1 SGHRS, CDR2 YFSETQ. The CDR3 loop reads CASSLDPGLAVQETQYF. The CDR3 DNA reads TGCGCCAGCAGCTTGGACCCGGGACTAGCGGTTCAAGAGACCCAGTACTTC.

This sequence joins TRBV19 and TRBJ1-5; D is undetermined. The germline V gene encodes CDR1 LNHDA and CDR2 SQIVND (reference sequence). Trimming took 0 bases from V and 5 from J, leaving 11 bases between them. This CDR3 spans 15 amino acids. CDR3 sequence (DNA): TGTGCCAGTAGTATAGATCGAAGAGGAGATCAGCCCCAGCATTTT. Translation gives CASSIDRRGDQPQHF. Complete variable domain (other parts from reference TRBV19 and TRBJ1-5): DGGITQSPKYLFRKEGQNVTLSCEQNLNHDAMYWYRQDPGQGLRLIYYSQIVNDFQKGDIAEGYSVSREKKESFPLTVTSAQKNPTAFYLCASSIDRRGDQPQHFGDGTRLSIL.

The chain is built from TRBV19 and TRBJ2-7; perhaps TRBD2 as D (6 bases). The V end was cut by 0 bases, the J end by 7 bases, with 16 bases between. The CDR3 sequence is 15 residues long. Germline loops: CDR1 LNHDA, CDR2 SQIVND (reference sequence). The CDR3 DNA is TGTGCCAGTAGTATAGATAGAGGACGGGAGAATGAGCAGTACTTC. Amino acid sequence: CASSIDRGRENEQYF. Looking up the rest from reference TRBV19 and TRBJ2-7 gives the full variable domain: DGGITQSPKYLFRKEGQNVTLSCEQNLNHDAMYWYRQDPGQGLRLIYYSQIVNDFQKGDIAEGYSVSREKKESFPLTVTSAQKNPTAFYLCASSIDRGRENEQYFGPGTRLTVT.

CDR3 protein: CASSPNYGYTF. The CDR3 DNA is TGTGCCAGCAGCCCGAACTATGGCTACACCTTC. This chain joins TRBV11-2 and TRBJ1-2; D unclear. CDR3 length equals 11 residues. Germline CDR1 SGHAT, CDR2 FQNNGV. Trimming shortened V by 5 bases and J by 2 bases, and 3 bases separated the two germline ends.